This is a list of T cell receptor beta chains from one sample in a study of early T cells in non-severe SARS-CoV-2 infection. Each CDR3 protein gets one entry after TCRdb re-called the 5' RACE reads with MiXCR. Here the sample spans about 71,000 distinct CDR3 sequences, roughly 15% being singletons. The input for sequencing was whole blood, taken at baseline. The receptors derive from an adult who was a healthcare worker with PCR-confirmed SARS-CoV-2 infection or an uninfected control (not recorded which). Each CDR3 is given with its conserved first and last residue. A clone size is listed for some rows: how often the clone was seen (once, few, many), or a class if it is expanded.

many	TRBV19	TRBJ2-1	CASSIGGRALNEQFF
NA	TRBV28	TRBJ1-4	CASRVGTLANEKLFF
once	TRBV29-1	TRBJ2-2	CSVRTGVTGELFF
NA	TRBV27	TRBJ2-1	CASSSFGLAGGVEQFF
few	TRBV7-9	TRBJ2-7	CASRSTGDRNEQYF
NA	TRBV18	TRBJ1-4	CASSPLPGGPNEKLFF
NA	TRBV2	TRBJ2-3	CASGWTSGRGDTQYF
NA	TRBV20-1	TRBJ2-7	CSASRDPYEQYF
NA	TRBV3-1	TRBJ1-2	CASSKDLYGYTF
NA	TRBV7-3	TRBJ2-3	CASSLLPGNTQYF
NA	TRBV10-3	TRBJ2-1	CAIRPREGYNEQFF
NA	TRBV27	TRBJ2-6	CASSHWTGREGANVLTF
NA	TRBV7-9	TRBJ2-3	CASSATSGGPDTQYF
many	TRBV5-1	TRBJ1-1	CASSPESGGRTEAFF
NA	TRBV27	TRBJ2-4	CASSPGRILAKNIQYF
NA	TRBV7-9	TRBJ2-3	CASSFPLDEDTQYF
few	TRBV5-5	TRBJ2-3	CASSAAGSGLSTDTQYF
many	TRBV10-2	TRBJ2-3	CASGPPSTDTQYF
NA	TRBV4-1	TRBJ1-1	CASSGTGLRAFF
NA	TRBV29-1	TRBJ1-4	CSVEWDGATNEKLFF
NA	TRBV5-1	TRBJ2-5	CASSNAGGGQETQYF
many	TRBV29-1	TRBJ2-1	CSVAQGVLRGSYNEQFF
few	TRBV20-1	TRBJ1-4	CSATAGGTNEKLFF
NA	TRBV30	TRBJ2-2	CAWNPNGELFF
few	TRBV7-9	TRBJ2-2	CASSLLQRENGELFF
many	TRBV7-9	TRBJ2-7	CASSLASTDWEQYF
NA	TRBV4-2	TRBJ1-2	CASSQDPSQGRGGYTF